This TCR beta chain was sequenced during a study of blood T cells in healthy people across ages (dated by TCRdb to between 2015 and 2017). Broadly, across the study: In model experiments, template switching captured roughly one uniquely barcoded TCR beta cDNA molecule for every two T cells. Age-related changes in TCR beta repertoire diversity were measured in the study by deep sequencing normalized with unique cDNA molecular identifiers. Four age groups were formed from the donors: young (average 16 years), middle-aged (around 39), aged (62) and long-lived (82). Donors of different ages were randomly distributed across sequencing lanes to avoid experimental bias. The study analyzed two additional independent replicas of 1 million unique cDNA reads from the same blood draw for two donors, one aged 18 to 30 and one aged 80 or older.

General conclusions and limits of the study: Because profiling used bulk unsorted PBMCs, naive and antigen-experienced compartments could not be compared conclusively. The percentage of naive T cells measured by flow cytometry correlated strongly with observed TCR beta diversity. As age increased, observed TCR beta diversity per million T cells dropped in a roughly linear way, and a significant reduction was already evident by age approximately 40. The long-lived group showed more naive CD4+ T cells, fewer expanded clones and increased TCR diversity than the aged group, suggesting age selection. Because donor CMV infection status was unknown, age-related changes in expanded clonotypes were potentially confounded. Total diversity estimates from one million sequenced T cells were considered lower bounds and underestimates.

For this clonotype: Its antigen is unknown. No base-level quality is on record; no much larger clone is a single base apart.

V is cut back by 0 bases and J by 6 bases, with 16 bases in the junction unmatched. From cysteine to phenylalanine, the CDR3 is 18 amino acids long. This entry keeps only the CDR3 DNA: 54 bases, framed from base 1. The germline V gene sets CDR1 to LGHNA and CDR2 to YSLEER. The donors were around 39 Caucasian individuals from Russia, aged roughly 6 to 100 years, who were systemically healthy. Each donor gave 8 to 10 milliliters of peripheral blood, drawn into EDTA-treated Vacutainer tubes. PBMCs were isolated by Ficoll-Paque density-gradient centrifugation, with at least 6 million obtained per sample. Total RNA, at least 5 micrograms per sample, was extracted from PBMCs with Trizol reagent. For every donor, an aliquot of PBMCs went through flow cytometry to measure the percentages of naive CD45RAhigh/CD27high T cells. Receptor libraries were prepared by 5' RACE. The listed sequencing device is Illumina HiSeq 2500. A second PCR of roughly 6 to 12 cycles was performed with a sample-barcoded 5' primer and a J-beta primer mix. A unique molecular identifier was introduced onto each TCR beta cDNA molecule by a template-switch 5' adaptor carrying 12 random nucleotides. Each sample yielded at least 2.5 million CDR3-containing paired-end reads. All of the RNA was converted into first-strand cDNA using the Mint cDNA synthesis kit, with a TRBC-specific oligonucleotide serving as the primer. After uracil-DNA glycosylase treatment, a first 18-cycle PCR used universal primers M1SS and BC2_uni_R on all cDNA. On the study's bioinformatics: For normalization, 1 million high-quality reads were randomly selected from each sample, with every read carrying a distinct molecular identifier. Reads sharing molecular identifiers were discarded rather than binned into consensus sequences. CDR3 identification, clonotype clustering and error correction used MiTCR with a Q25 quality threshold and the strictest error-elimination algorithm. Lower-bound total TCR beta diversity was estimated with a nonparametric unseen species model using Euler transformation. TCRdb ran its own pipeline on the public reads, namely fastp trimming at Q25 and MiXCR clone calling, and kept in-frame beta chains. Every CDR3 protein is listed once, alongside the most common genes and DNA of its rows. These V and J calls originate from TCRdb's pipeline instead of the authors' own analysis. This sample is represented by roughly 500,000 distinct CDR3 sequences; approximately 30% of them were singletons. Of the sample, roughly 20% falls within the top ten clones.

This receptor was identified in a woman aged 65 to 85 in good health. Sequencing was performed on blood. The chain uses TRBV4-3 and TRBJ1-2, and 7 junctional nucleotides match TRBD1. The encoded CDR3 is CASSQDDGIGAGGHGYTF. The bases are TGCGCCAGCAGCCAAGATGATGGTATAGGGGCAGGGGGTCATGGCTACACCTTC.